What follows are 30 T cell receptor beta chains derived from one specimen sequenced in a study of human T cells and chemical hapten exposure. From the RACE reads, TCRdb called clonotypes with MiXCR, one entry per CDR3 protein. The sample holds about 100,000 distinct CDR3 sequences, about an eighth seen once. The sample's time point: patch test 2, 6 weeks after DPC sensitization. Treatment of the sample: therapeutic diphenylcyclopropenone sensitization with weekly scalp DPC. The sequencing here drew on whole blood, taken in connection with sensitization to the hapten diphenylcyclopropenone (DPC). Receptor source: a woman aged 40 to 50 with alopecia areata. Some clones in this sample may be carry-over from other donors' samples.

This rearrangement joins TRBV12-3 or TRBV12-4 to TRBJ1-5; unclear D gene. The CDR3 is 16 residues long. V lost 5 bases to trimming and J lost 6 bases, with 20 bases between them. In nucleotides, the CDR3 is TGTGCCAGCAGTCCCGGCCGTGGTGGTGCTAGTCAGCCCCAGCATTTT. This translates into CASSPGRGGASQPQHF.

CDR3 nucleotides: TGCAGTCCGGACCCCTTGGTAGCCGTCTACGAGCAGTACTTC. It encodes CSPDPLVAVYEQYF. This chain uses TRBV20-1 with TRBJ2-7, with D hard to call. With 8 bases removed from V and 3 bases from J, the gap between germline ends came to 20 bases. Germline V gene sequence: CDR1 DFQATT, CDR2 SNEGSKA (reference sequence). The CDR3 sequence is 14 residues long.

The chain links TRBV27 to TRBJ2-2; D is unresolved. V was trimmed by 5 bases and J by 6 bases, leaving 10 bases between them. Germline CDR1 reads MNHEY; CDR2 reads SMNVEV (reference sequence). The CDR3 extends over 13 amino acids. The CDR3 sequence: CASSPRIPGELFF. The CDR3 nucleotides are TGTGCCAGCAGTCCCCGTATTCCCGGGGAGCTGTTTTTT.

This clonotype was picked up a small number of times. V usage is TRBV30 and J usage is TRBJ1-5; TRBD1 is a possible D gene (5 bases). In germline, CDR1 is GTSNPN, CDR2 SVGIG (reference sequence). CDR3 length: 14 amino acids. V gave up 0 bases and J gave up 9 bases, with 15 bases separating them. CDR3 residues: CAWSVRGYGAPQHF. CDR3 coding DNA: TGTGCCTGGAGTGTACGCGGCTACGGGGCGCCCCAGCATTTT.

Ten or more counts support this clonotype. This chain joins TRBV6-2 or TRBV6-3 and TRBJ1-1; the D gene is possibly TRBD1 (5 bases). The CDR3 is 14 amino acids. CDR1 and CDR2 (germline): MNHEY, SVGEGT. V was pared by 4 bases and J by 4 bases, with 13 bases between. The CDR3 DNA reads TGTGCCAGCAGTTGGACGGCCCAGGGCACTGAAGCTTTCTTT. Translating gives CASSWTAQGTEAFF.

This clonotype was observed many times. The chain employs TRBV6-4 and TRBJ2-6; D unclear. Germline assignment: CDR1 MRHNA and CDR2 SNTAGT. The germline V and J ends were trimmed by 8 bases and 0 bases, with 11 bases remaining between them. CDR3 size: 15 residues. CDR3 sequence (DNA): TGTGCCAGCGCAGACATGAGCTCTGGGGCCAACGTCCTGACTTTC. Translating gives CASADMSSGANVLTF.

The chain recombines TRBV6-1 with TRBJ2-1; 10 bases align to TRBD2. CDR1 and CDR2 (germline): MNHNS, SASEGT. The CDR3 spans 15 residues. Trimming removed 6 bases from V and 8 bases from J; junction bases left unmatched: 10. DNA for the CDR3: TGTGCCAGCAGGAGCGGGGGGGCCGGAGGGCATGAGCAGTTCTTC. Its protein product is CASRSGGAGGHEQFF.

This clonotype was seen only a few times. The rearrangement links TRBV11-2 to TRBJ2-7; weak D call: TRBD1 (5 bases). CDR3 size: 13 residues. Germline values: CDR1 SGHAT, CDR2 FQNNGV. The V gene lost 10 bases and the J gene lost 6 bases, with 19 bases spanning the gap. In DNA, the CDR3 is TGTGCCATCAAAGGGGATCTCTGGGGCGAGCAGTACTTC. It codes for CAIKGDLWGEQYF.

The chain has TRBV5-1 and TRBJ2-1; 8 bases align to TRBD2. This CDR3 spans 15 amino acids. CDR1 is SGHRS and CDR2 is YFSETQ in the germline V gene. The junction had 10 bases not matched to a gene; V was cut back by 8 bases and J by 3 bases. CDR3 protein: CASVERAGVYNEQFF. CDR3 DNA sequence: TGCGCCAGTGTCGAAAGAGCGGGAGTCTACAATGAGCAGTTCTTC.

The table lists this clonotype with many counts. This chain connects TRBV11-2 to TRBJ2-1, with 11 bases that match TRBD2. V gave up 4 bases and J gave up 5 bases; unmatched junction bases: 16. Germline V gene lookup returns CDR1 SGHAT and CDR2 FQNNGV. The CDR3 totals 19 residues. CDR3 loop: CASSSAPPLAGGPNNEQFF. The CDR3 DNA reads TGTGCCAGCAGCTCCGCCCCTCCGTTAGCGGGAGGGCCCAACAATGAGCAGTTCTTC.

This clonotype has just a few counts. This chain links TRBV5-6 with TRBJ1-6, with D unresolved. This CDR3 contains 15 residues. Germline CDR1 reads SGHDT; CDR2 reads YYEEEE. Trimming removed 2 bases from V and 7 bases from J, with 13 bases in between. Written as DNA, the CDR3 is TGTGCCAGCAGCTTTAGGTCCCGGGGAAATTCACCCCTCCACTTT. Protein product: CASSFRSRGNSPLHF.

There are a few counts of this clonotype. This chain connects TRBV6-1 to TRBJ2-2, with a weak D call TRBD2 (5 bases). The CDR3 is 15 amino acids. Trimming shortened V by 0 bases and J by 8 bases, and 13 bases separated the two germline ends. Looked up from germline, CDR1 is MNHNS and CDR2 is SASEGT. In DNA, the CDR3 is TGTGCCAGCAGTGAAGCCGGAAGTCGGGGAGGGGAGCTGTTTTTT. Translating gives CASSEAGSRGGELFF.

The chain combines TRBV12-3 or TRBV12-4 with TRBJ2-2, with a possible D match to TRBD2 (7 bases). The V end lost 8 bases, the J end lost 1 base, and 14 bases lay between the germline ends. The CDR3 contains 15 residues. The CDR3 bases are TGTGCCAGCCGCACGCGGGGGCTGAACACCGGGGAGCTGTTTTTT. Its protein product is CASRTRGLNTGELFF.

This clonotype was seen only a few times. The genes are TRBV12-3 or TRBV12-4 and TRBJ2-6; D is ambiguous. This CDR3 has 15 amino acids. Trimming stripped 1 base from V and 2 bases from J, with 6 bases between. The DNA for the CDR3 is TGTGCCAGCAGTTTAGAAGCCACTGGGGCCAACGTCCTGACTTTC. Its protein is CASSLEATGANVLTF.

Worth noting for this clonotype: This may be a read error: a much more frequent sequence differs by one nucleotide. The rearrangement links TRBV29-1 to TRBJ2-5; D not certain. From germline, CDR1 is SQVTM and CDR2 ANQGSEA. V shed 2 bases and J shed 5 bases, with 9 bases lying between them. The CDR3 runs 12 residues. DNA for the CDR3: TGCAGCGTTGAACGGGCTTTGGAGACCCAGTACTTC. This codes for CSVERALETQYF.

This clonotype was counted at least ten times. The V call is TRBV12-2, the J call TRBJ1-1. TRBV12-2 is noted as a pseudogene. This CDR3 is 15 amino acids long. Written as DNA, the CDR3 is TGTGCAAGTCGCTTAGTACGGACCTGGAACACTGAAGCTTTCTTT. Amino acids: CASRLVRTWNTEAFF.

The chain couples TRBV20-1 to TRBJ1-5, with no clear D. Germline V CDR1 and CDR2: DFQATT, SNEGSKA (reference sequence). The length of the CDR3 is 14 residues. V lost 2 bases, J lost 0 bases, and 8 bases lay in between. The CDR3 is CSARQELSNQPQHF. Here the CDR3 DNA reads TGCAGTGCTAGACAGGAGCTTAGCAATCAGCCCCAGCATTTT.

This clonotype was picked up a small number of times. The rearrangement links TRBV28 to TRBJ2-1; TRBD1 matches at 11 bases. Germline values: CDR1 MDHEN, CDR2 SYDVKM. The CDR3 sequence is 15 residues long. J was trimmed by 8 bases and V by 5 bases; bases with no gene match: 8. The CDR3 spells CASSVPGQGGDEQFF. CDR3 in DNA: TGTGCCAGCAGTGTCCCGGGACAGGGGGGCGATGAGCAGTTCTTC.

The V call is TRBV12-3 or TRBV12-4, the J call TRBJ2-5; possible D gene TRBD1, 6 bases. This CDR3 spans 14 amino acids. Trimming shortened V by 6 bases and J by 5 bases, and 16 bases separated the two germline ends. Here the CDR3 reads CASSPRGSWETQYF. The CDR3 DNA reads as TGTGCCAGCAGCCCTAGGGGGTCTTGGGAGACCCAGTACTTC.

In this sample, this clonotype turned up many times. The gene calls are TRBV20-1 and TRBJ1-2; possible D gene TRBD1, 6 bases. Trimming shortened V by 6 bases and J by 7 bases, and 18 bases separated the two germline ends. The germline gives CDR1 DFQATT, CDR2 SNEGSKA (reference sequence). The length of the CDR3 is 13 residues. The CDR3 sequence is CSAPGGGTGGYTF. The CDR3 DNA reads as TGCAGTGCCCCCGGGGGGGGCACCGGTGGCTACACCTTC.

This clonotype has ten or more counts. J is TRBJ1-5 and V is TRBV6-5, with TRBD1 matching over 9 bases. Germline V lookup: CDR1 MNHEY, CDR2 SVGAGI. V lost 6 bases and J lost 5; bases outside the gene matches: 8. The CDR3 is 15 amino acids. In DNA form, the CDR3 reads TGTGCCAGCAGCTTTACAGGGGGCCTAGATCAGCCCCAGCATTTT. Translation gives CASSFTGGLDQPQHF.

This clonotype has ten or more counts. This chain's CDR3 is CASTPGSGGYNEQFF. The DNA for the CDR3 is TGCGCCAGCACCCCGGGTAGCGGAGGATACAATGAGCAGTTCTTC. The chain uses TRBV5-1 and TRBJ2-1; a weak D match, TRBD2 (6 bases). The CDR3 runs to 15 residues. Trimming took 6 bases from V and 4 from J, leaving 17 bases between them. Germline CDR1 SGHRS, CDR2 YFSETQ.

The genes are TRBV2 and TRBJ2-1; D unclear. The CDR3 loop spans 15 amino acids. Germline CDR1 SNHLY, CDR2 FYNNEI. The V and J ends lost 6 bases and 1 base respectively, with 13 bases between them. CDR3 nucleotide sequence: TGTGCCAGCAGCGACCCCCTCTGGTCCTACAATGAGCAGTTCTTC. It yields the protein CASSDPLWSYNEQFF.

At least ten counts were recorded for this clonotype. This chain joins TRBV18 and TRBJ1-5, with TRBD1 matching 7 bases. J gave up 4 bases and V 4 bases, and 4 bases lay outside the gene matches. This CDR3 comprises 14 residues. Per the germline V gene, CDR1 is KGHSH and CDR2 is LQKENI. The CDR3, as DNA: TGTGCCAGCTCACGGGACAGCTATAATCAGCCCCAGCATTTT. As protein: CASSRDSYNQPQHF.

This clonotype was observed at least ten times. The chain has TRBV18 and TRBJ1-5; D is uncertain. V shed 6 bases and J shed 1 base, with 7 bases lying between them. The CDR3 length is 13 residues. In germline, CDR1 is KGHSH, CDR2 LQKENI. The CDR3 region has the DNA TGTGCCAGCTCTGATACCAGCAATCAGCCCCAGCATTTT. Its protein product is CASSDTSNQPQHF.

This clonotype was counted at least ten times. The V gene is TRBV6-6, the J gene TRBJ2-2, with TRBD2 identical over 8 bases. The CDR3 loop spans 11 amino acids. V shed 10 bases and J 7 bases; nucleotides not matched to a gene: 2. The germline V gene has CDR1 MNHNY and CDR2 SVGAGI (reference sequence). In DNA form, the CDR3 reads TGTGCCACGGGGGGGGTCGGGGAGCTGTTTTTT. Translation: CATGGVGELFF.

This clonotype was seen many times. The chain couples TRBV12-3 or TRBV12-4 to TRBJ2-7, with D unresolved. CDR3 length: 13 residues. Trimming stripped 4 bases from V and 5 bases from J, with 12 bases between. CDR3 nucleotide sequence: TGTGCCAGCAGTTACACGGTAATCCACGAGCAGTACTTC. Amino acid sequence: CASSYTVIHEQYF.

In this sample, this clonotype turned up a few times. The genes are TRBV2 and TRBJ2-7; weak D call: TRBD1 (5 bases). The CDR3 contains 15 residues. CDR1 is SNHLY, CDR2 FYNNEI, per germline. The V end was cut by 6 bases, the J end by 3 bases, with 18 bases between. In DNA, the CDR3 is TGTGCCAGCAGCCCGACCCGACAGCAGGGCTACGAGCAGTACTTC. Residues: CASSPTRQQGYEQYF.

The V call is TRBV7-8, the J call TRBJ2-7; D is unclear. Trimming stripped 5 bases from V and 6 bases from J, with 14 bases between. Germline CDR1 SGHVS, CDR2 FQNEAQ. CDR3 length: 13 residues. CDR3 amino acids: CASSQRPLPEQYF. CDR3 bases: TGTGCCAGCAGCCAAAGGCCGCTCCCCGAGCAGTACTTC.

This clonotype has more than one count but fewer than ten. This sequence joins TRBV2 and TRBJ2-2; D not resolved. Trimming shortened V by 6 bases and J by 6 bases, and 11 bases separated the two germline ends. Germline CDR1 reads SNHLY; CDR2 reads FYNNEI. This CDR3 contains 13 residues. The CDR3 spells CASRIQDAGELFF. Here the CDR3 DNA reads TGTGCCAGCAGGATTCAGGACGCCGGGGAGCTGTTTTTT.